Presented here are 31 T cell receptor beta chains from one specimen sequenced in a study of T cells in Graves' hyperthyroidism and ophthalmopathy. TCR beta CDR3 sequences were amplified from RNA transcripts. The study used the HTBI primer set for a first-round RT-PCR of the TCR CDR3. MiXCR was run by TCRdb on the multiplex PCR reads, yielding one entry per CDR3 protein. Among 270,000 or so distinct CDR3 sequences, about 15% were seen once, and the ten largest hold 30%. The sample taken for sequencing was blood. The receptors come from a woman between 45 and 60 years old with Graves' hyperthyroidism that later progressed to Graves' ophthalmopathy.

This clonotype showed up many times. In nucleotides, the CDR3 is TGTGCCAGCGGAGGGACTAGCGGACATTCCTCCTACAATGAGCAGTTCTTC. Translation: CASGGTSGHSSYNEQFF. This chain connects TRBV9 to TRBJ2-1; 11 nucleotides match TRBD2. The CDR3 length is 17 residues. With V trimmed by 7 bases and J by 0 bases, 9 bases remained unmatched. Germline V lookup: CDR1 SGDLS, CDR2 YYNGEE.

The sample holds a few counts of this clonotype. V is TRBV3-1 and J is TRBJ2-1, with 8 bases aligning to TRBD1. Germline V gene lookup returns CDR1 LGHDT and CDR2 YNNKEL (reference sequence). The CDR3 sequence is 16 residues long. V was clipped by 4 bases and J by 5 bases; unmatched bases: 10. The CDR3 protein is CASSRQDGTGNNEQFF. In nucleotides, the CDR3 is TGTGCCAGCAGCCGACAAGATGGGACAGGAAACAATGAGCAGTTCTTC.

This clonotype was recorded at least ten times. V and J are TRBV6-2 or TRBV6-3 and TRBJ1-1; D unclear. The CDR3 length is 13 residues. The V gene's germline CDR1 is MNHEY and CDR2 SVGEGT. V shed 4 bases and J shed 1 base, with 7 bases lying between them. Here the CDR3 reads CASSSEGNTEAFF. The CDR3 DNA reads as TGTGCCAGCAGTTCGGAAGGGAACACTGAAGCTTTCTTT.

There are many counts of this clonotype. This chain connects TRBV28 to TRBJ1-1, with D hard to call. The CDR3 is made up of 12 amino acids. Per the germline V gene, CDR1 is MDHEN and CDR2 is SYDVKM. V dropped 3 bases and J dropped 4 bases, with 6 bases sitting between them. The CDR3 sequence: CASSFWATEAFF. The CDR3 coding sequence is TGTGCCAGCAGTTTTTGGGCCACTGAAGCTTTCTTT.

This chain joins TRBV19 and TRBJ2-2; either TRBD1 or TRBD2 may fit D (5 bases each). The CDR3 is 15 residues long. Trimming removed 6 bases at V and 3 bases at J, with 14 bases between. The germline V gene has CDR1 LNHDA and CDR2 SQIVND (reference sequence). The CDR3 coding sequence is TGTGCCAGTAGACCCCTCGGGGACCACACCGGGGAGCTGTTTTTT. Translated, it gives CASRPLGDHTGELFF.

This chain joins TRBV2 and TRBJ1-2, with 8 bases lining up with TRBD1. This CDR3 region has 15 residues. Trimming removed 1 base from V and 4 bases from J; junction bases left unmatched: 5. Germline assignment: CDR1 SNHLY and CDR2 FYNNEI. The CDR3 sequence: CASSEGGQGSYGYTF. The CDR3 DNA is TGTGCCAGCAGTGAAGGCGGACAGGGTTCCTATGGCTACACCTTC.

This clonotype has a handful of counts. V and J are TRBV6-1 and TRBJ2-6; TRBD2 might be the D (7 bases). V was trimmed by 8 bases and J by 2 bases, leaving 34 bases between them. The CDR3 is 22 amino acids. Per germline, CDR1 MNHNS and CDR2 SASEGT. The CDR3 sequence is CASLPREFGVQGGKAGANVLTF. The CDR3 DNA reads TGTGCCAGCCTCCCGCGGGAGTTTGGCGTACAGGGTGGGAAAGCTGGGGCCAACGTCCTGACTTTC.

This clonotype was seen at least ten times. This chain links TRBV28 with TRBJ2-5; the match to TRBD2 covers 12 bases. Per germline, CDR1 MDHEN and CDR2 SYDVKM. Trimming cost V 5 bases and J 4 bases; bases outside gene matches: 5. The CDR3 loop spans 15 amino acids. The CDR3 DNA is TGTGCCAGCAGTCTAGCGGGAGGGCAGGGAGAGACCCAGTACTTC. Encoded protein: CASSLAGGQGETQYF.

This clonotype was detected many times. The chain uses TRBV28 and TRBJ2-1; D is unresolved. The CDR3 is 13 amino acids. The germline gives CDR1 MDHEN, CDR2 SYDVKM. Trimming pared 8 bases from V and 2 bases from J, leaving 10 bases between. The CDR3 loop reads CASGGIAYNEQFF. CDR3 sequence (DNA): TGTGCCAGCGGTGGTATCGCCTACAATGAGCAGTTCTTC. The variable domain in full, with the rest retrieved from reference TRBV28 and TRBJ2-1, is DVKVTQSSRYLVKRTGEKVFLECVQDMDHENMFWYRQDPGLGLRLIYFSYDVKMKEKGDIPEGYSVSREKKERFSLILESASTNQTSMYLCASGGIAYNEQFFGPGTRLTVL.

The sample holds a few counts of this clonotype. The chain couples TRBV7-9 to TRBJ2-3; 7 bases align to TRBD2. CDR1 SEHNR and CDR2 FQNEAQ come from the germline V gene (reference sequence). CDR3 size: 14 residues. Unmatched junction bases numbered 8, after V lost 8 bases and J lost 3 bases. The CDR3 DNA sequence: TGTGCCAGCGCTCGGGGAGGGAATACAGATACGCAGTATTTT. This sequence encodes CASARGGNTDTQYF. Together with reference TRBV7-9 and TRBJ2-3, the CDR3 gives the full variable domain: DTGVSQNPRHKITKRGQNVTFRCDPISEHNRLYWYRQTLGQGPEFLTYFQNEAQLEKSRLLSDRFSAERPKGSFSTLEIQRTEQGDSAMYLCASARGGNTDTQYFGPGTRLTVL.

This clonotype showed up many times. CDR3 sequence reads: CASSLHSSNTGELFF. Written as DNA, the CDR3 is TGTGCCAGCAGCCTCCACTCAAGCAACACCGGGGAGCTGTTTTTT. This chain connects TRBV7-3 to TRBJ2-2; unclear D gene. CDR3 length: 15 amino acids. The germline V gene has CDR1 SGHTA and CDR2 FQGTGA. V was shortened by 5 bases and J by 2 bases, with 12 bases between the two germline ends.

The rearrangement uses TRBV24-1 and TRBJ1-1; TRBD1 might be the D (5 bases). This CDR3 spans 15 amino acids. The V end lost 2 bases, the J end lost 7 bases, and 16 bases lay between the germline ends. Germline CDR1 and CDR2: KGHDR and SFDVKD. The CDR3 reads CATSDSQGLGDEAFF. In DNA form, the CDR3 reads TGTGCCACCAGTGATTCGCAGGGTCTGGGGGATGAAGCTTTCTTT.

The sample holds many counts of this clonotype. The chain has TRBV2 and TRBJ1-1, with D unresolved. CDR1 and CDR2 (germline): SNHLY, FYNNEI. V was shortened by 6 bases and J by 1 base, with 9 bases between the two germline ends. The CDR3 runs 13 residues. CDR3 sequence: CASRLSANTEAFF. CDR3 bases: TGTGCCAGCAGATTATCTGCGAACACTGAAGCTTTCTTT.

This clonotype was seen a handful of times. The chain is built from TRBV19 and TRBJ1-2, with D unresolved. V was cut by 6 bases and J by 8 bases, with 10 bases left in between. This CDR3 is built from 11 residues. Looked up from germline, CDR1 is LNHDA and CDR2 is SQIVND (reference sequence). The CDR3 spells CASRILGGYTF. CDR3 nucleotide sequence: TGTGCCAGTAGAATTCTCGGGGGCTACACCTTC. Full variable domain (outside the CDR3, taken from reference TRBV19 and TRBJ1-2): DGGITQSPKYLFRKEGQNVTLSCEQNLNHDAMYWYRQDPGQGLRLIYYSQIVNDFQKGDIAEGYSVSREKKESFPLTVTSAQKNPTAFYLCASRILGGYTFGSGTRLTVV.

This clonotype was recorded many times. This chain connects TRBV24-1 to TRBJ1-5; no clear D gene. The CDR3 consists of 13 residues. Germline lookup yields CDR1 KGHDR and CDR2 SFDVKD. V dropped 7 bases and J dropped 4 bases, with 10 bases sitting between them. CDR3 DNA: TGTGCCACCAGAGAACGTTATAATCAGCCCCAGCATTTT. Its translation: CATRERYNQPQHF.

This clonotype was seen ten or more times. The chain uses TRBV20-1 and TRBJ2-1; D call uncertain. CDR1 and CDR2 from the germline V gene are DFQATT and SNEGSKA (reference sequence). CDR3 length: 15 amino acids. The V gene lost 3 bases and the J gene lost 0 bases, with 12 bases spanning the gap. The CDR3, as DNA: TGCAGTGCTAGGGGGTCCGGAAGCTCCTACAATGAGCAGTTCTTC. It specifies CSARGSGSSYNEQFF.

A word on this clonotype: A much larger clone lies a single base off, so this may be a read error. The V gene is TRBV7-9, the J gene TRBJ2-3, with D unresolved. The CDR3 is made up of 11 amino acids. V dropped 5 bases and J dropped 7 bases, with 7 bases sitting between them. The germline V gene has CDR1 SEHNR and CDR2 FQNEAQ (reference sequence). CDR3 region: CASSVENTQYF. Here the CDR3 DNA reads TGTGCCAGCAGCGTAGAAAATACGCAGTATTTT.

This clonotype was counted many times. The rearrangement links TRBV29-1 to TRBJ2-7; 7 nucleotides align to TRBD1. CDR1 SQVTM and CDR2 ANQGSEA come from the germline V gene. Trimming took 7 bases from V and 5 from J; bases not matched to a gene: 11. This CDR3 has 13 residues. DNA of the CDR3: TGCAGCGGAGGGGACAGTCCCCCCCACGAGCAGTACTTC. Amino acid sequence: CSGGDSPPHEQYF.

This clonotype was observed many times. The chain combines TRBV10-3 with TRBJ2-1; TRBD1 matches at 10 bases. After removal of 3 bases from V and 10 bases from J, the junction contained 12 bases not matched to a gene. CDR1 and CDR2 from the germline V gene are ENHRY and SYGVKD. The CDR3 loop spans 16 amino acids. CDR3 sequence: CAISDLRQGAGGEQFF. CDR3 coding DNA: TGTGCCATCAGTGACCTTCGACAGGGGGCAGGAGGAGAGCAGTTCTTC.

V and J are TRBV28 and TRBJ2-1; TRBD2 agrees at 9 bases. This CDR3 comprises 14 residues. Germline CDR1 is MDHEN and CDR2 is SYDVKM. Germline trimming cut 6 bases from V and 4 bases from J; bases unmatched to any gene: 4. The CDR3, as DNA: TGTGCCAGCAGCTTGACTAGCGGTTACAATGAGCAGTTCTTC. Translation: CASSLTSGYNEQFF. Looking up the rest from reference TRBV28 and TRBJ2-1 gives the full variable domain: DVKVTQSSRYLVKRTGEKVFLECVQDMDHENMFWYRQDPGLGLRLIYFSYDVKMKEKGDIPEGYSVSREKKERFSLILESASTNQTSMYLCASSLTSGYNEQFFGPGTRLTVL.

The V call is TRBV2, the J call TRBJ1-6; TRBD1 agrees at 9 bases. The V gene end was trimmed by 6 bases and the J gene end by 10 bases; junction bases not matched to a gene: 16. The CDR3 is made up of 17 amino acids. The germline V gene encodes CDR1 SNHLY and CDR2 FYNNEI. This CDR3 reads CASRTRDRVLGGSPLHF. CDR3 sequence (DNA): TGTGCCAGCAGGACCCGGGACAGGGTTCTAGGGGGCTCACCCCTCCACTTT.

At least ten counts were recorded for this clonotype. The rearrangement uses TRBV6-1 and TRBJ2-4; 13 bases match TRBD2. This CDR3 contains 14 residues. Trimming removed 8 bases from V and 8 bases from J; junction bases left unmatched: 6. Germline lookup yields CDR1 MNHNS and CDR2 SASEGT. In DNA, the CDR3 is TGTGCCAGCCTCGGGACTAGCGGGACTGACATTCAGTACTTC. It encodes CASLGTSGTDIQYF.

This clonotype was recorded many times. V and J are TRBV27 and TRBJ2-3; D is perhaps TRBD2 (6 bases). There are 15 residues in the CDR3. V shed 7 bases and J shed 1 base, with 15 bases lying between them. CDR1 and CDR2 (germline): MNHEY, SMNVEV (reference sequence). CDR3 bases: TGTGCCAGCACGCGGGACGGAGGCGGCACAGATACGCAGTATTTT. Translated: CASTRDGGGTDTQYF.

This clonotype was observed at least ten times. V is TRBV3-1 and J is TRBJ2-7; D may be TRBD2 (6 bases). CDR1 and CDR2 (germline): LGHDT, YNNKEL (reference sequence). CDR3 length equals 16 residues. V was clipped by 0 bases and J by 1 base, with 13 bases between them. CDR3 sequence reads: CASSQDIEGGSYEQYF. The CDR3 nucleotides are TGTGCCAGCAGCCAAGATATTGAGGGAGGTTCCTACGAGCAGTACTTC.

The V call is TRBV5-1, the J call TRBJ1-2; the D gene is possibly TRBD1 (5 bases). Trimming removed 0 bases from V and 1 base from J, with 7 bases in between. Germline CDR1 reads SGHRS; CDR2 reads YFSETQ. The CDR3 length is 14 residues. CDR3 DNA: TGCGCCAGCAGCTTGGGGGACGGTAACTATGGCTACACCTTC. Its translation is CASSLGDGNYGYTF.

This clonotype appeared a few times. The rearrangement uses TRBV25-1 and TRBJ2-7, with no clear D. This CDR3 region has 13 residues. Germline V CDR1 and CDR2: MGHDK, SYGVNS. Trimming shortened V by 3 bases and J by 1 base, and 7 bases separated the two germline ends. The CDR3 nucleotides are TGTGCCAGCAGTGAGCACAGTTCCTACGAGCAGTACTTC. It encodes CASSEHSSYEQYF.

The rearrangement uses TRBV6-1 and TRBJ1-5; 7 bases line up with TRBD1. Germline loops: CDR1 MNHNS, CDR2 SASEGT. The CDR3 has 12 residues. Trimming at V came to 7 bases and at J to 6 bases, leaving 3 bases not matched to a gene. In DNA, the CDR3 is TGTGCCAGCAATGACAGGGTTCAGCCCCAGCATTTT. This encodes CASNDRVQPQHF.

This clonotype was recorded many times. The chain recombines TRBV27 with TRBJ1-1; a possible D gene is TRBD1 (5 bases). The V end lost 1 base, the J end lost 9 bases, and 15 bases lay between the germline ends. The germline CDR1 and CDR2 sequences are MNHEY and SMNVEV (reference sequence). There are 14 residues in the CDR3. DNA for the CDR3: TGTGCCAGCAGTTTATATCCGGGACCCCCCCAAGCTTTCTTT. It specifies CASSLYPGPPQAFF.

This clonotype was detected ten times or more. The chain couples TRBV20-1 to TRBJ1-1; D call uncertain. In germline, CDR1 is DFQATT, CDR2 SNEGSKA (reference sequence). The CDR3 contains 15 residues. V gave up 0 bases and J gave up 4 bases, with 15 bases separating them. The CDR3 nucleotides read TGCAGTGCTAGAGATTCCAGTCATGAGGGCACTGAAGCTTTCTTT. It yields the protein CSARDSSHEGTEAFF.

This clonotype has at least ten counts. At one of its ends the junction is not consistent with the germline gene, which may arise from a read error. This chain's CDR3 is CASSLTGAYEQYF. CDR3 DNA sequence: TGCGCCAGCAGCCTGACAGGGGCCTACGAGCAGTACTTC. The rearrangement links TRBV27 to TRBJ2-7; 8 positions agree with TRBD1. CDR1 is MNHEY and CDR2 is SMNVEV in the germline V gene (reference sequence). CDR3 length: 13 amino acids.

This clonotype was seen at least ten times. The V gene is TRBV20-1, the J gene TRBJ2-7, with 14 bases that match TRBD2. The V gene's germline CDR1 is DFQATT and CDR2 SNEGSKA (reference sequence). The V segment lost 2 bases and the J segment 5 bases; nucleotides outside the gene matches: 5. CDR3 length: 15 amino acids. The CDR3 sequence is CSARRLGLAGDEQYF. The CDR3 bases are TGCAGTGCTAGAAGGTTGGGACTAGCGGGAGACGAGCAGTACTTC.